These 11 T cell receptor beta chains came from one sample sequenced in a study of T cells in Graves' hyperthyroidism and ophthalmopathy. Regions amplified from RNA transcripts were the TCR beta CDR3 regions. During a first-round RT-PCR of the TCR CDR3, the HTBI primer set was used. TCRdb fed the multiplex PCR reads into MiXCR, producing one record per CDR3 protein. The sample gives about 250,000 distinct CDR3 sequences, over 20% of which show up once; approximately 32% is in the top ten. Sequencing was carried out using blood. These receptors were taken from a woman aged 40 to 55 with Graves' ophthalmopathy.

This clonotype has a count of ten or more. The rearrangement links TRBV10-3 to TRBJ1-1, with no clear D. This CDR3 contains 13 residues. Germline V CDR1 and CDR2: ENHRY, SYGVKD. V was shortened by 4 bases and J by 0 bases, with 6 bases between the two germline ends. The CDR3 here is CAISGTVNTEAFF. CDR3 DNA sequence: TGTGCCATCAGTGGGACGGTGAACACTGAAGCTTTCTTT.

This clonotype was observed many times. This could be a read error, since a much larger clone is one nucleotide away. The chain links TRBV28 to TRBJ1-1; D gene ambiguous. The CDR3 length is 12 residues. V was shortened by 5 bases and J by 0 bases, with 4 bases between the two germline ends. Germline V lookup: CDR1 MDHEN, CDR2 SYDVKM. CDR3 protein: CASSEMNTEAFF. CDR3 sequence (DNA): TGTGCCAGCAGTGAGATGAACACTGAAGCTTTCTTT.

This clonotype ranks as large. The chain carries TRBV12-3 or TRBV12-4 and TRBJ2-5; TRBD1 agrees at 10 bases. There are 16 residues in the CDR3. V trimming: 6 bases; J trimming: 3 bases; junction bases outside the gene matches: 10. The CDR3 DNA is TGTGCCAGCAGATCCGAAGACAGGGGGCAAGAAGAGACCCAGTACTTC. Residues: CASRSEDRGQEETQYF.

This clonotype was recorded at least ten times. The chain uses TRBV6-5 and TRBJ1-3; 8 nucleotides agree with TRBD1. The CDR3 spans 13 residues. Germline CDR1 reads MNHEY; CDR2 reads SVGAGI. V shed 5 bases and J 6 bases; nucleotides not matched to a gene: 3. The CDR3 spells CASSRDRSNTIYF. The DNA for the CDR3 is TGTGCCAGCAGTCGGGACAGGTCAAACACCATATATTTT.

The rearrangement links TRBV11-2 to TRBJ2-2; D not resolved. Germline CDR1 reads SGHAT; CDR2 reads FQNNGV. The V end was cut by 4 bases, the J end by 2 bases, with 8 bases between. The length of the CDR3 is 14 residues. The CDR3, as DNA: TGTGCCAGCAGCTCTCTCTTTAACACCGGGGAGCTGTTTTTT. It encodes CASSSLFNTGELFF. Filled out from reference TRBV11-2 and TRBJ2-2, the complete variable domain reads EAGVAQSPRYKIIEKRQSVAFWCNPISGHATLYWYQQILGQGPKLLIQFQNNGVVDDSQLPKDRFSAERLKGVDSTLKIQPAKLEDSAVYLCASSSLFNTGELFFGEGSRLTVL.

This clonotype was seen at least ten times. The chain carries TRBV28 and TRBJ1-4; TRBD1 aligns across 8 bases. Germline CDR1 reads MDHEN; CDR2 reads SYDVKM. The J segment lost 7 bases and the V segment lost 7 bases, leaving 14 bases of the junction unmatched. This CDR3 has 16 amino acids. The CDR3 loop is CASIETGEPVGEKLFF. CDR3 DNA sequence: TGTGCCAGCATCGAGACAGGGGAACCCGTGGGTGAAAAACTGTTTTTT.

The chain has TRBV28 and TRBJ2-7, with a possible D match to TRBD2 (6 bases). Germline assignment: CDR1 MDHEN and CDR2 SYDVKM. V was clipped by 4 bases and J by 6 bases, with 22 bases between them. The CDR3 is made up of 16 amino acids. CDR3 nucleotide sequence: TGTGCCAGCAGTTCCCTGGCGGTAGCGGCTCTTGTCGAGCAGTACTTC. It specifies CASSSLAVAALVEQYF.

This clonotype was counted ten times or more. CDR3 residues: CASSGQGASLGEQYF. Here the CDR3 DNA reads TGTGCCAGCAGTGGACAGGGGGCCAGCTTAGGCGAGCAGTACTTC. This chain uses TRBV6-1 with TRBJ2-7; 10 bases map to TRBD1. With V trimmed by 4 bases and J by 6 bases, 9 bases remained unmatched. CDR1 is MNHNS and CDR2 is SASEGT in the germline V gene. The CDR3 runs 15 residues.

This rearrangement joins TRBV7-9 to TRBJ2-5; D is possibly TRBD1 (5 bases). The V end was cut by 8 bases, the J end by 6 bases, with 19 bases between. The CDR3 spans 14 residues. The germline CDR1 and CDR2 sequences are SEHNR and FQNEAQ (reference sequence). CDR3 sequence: CASSETAMEKTQYF. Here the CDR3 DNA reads TGTGCCAGCTCAGAGACAGCTATGGAGAAGACCCAGTACTTC.

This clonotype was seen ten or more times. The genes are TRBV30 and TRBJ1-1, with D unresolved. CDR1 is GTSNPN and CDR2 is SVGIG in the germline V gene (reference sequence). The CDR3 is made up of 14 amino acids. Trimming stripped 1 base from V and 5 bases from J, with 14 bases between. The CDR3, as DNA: TGTGCCTGGAGTGACCCCCCCCGAAGGACTGAAGCTTTCTTT. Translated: CAWSDPPRRTEAFF.

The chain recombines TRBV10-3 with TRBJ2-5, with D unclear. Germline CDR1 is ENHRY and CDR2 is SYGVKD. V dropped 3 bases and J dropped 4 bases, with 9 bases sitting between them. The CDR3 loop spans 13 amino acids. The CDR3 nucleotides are TGTGCCATCAGTGATTTTAAAGGAGAGACCCAGTACTTC. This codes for CAISDFKGETQYF.